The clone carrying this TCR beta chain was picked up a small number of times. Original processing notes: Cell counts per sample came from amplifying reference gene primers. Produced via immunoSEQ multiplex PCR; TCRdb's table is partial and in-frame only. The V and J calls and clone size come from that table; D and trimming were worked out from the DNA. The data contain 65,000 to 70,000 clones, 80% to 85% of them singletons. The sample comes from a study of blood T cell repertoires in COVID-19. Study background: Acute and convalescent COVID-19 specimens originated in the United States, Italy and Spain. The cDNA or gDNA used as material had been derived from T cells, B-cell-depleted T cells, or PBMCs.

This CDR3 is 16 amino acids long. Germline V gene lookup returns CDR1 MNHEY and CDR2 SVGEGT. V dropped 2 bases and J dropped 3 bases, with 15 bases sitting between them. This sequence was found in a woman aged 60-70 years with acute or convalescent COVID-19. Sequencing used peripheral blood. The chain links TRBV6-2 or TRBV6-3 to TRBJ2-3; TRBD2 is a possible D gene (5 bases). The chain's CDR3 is CASSYPDPGITDTQYF. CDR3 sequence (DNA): TGTGCCAGCAGTTACCCAGATCCGGGAATTACAGATACGCAGTATTTT.